This T cell receptor beta chain was observed in a study of control samples from healthy donors and cancer patients. Libraries were prepared by immunoSEQ multiplex PCR; TCRdb keeps only in-frame clonotypes and omits some of them. The sample has around 150,000 clones; roughly 95% are singletons. CDR3 length: 14 amino acids. V gave up 5 bases and J gave up 6 bases; unmatched junction bases: 8. Germline lookup yields CDR1 SGHTA and CDR2 FQGNSA. The sequence was obtained from a woman younger than 45 in good health. The specimen was blood. The chain links TRBV7-2 to TRBJ2-7, with TRBD1 identical over 9 bases. The CDR3 region is CASSPSRDRAEQYF. The DNA for the CDR3 is TGTGCCAGCAGCCCAAGCCGGGACAGGGCCGAGCAGTACTTC.